Listed here are 10 T cell receptor beta chains from one sample, sequenced in a study of siplizumab effects on memory and regulatory T cells. Sequenced by immunoSEQ multiplex PCR; TCRdb stores in-frame clones only, minus some. The table lists fewer than 85,000 clones, 95% of them singletons. Sequencing used CD8+ T cells sorted from blood. The origin of the receptors is a human donor in good health.

The chain carries TRBV2 and TRBJ2-3; D unclear. Trimming removed 4 bases from V and 2 bases from J, with 19 bases in between. This CDR3 has 17 amino acids. Germline CDR1 is SNHLY and CDR2 is FYNNEI. The CDR3, as DNA: TGTGCCAGCAGTGCCTTATATCTTGGGAACTACACAGATACGCAGTATTTT. It is translated as CASSALYLGNYTDTQYF.

The chain uses TRBV27 and TRBJ2-5; D call uncertain. Per germline, CDR1 MNHEY and CDR2 SMNVEV (reference sequence). Trimming cost V 2 bases and J 5 bases, with 9 bases left between them. This CDR3 is 13 amino acids long. This CDR3 reads CASSLVRRETQYF. For the CDR3, the DNA is TGTGCCAGCAGTTTAGTACGTCGGGAGACCCAGTACTTC.

The chain uses TRBV9 and TRBJ2-1; possible D gene TRBD2, 6 bases. CDR3 size: 13 residues. Germline V gene sequence: CDR1 SGDLS, CDR2 YYNGEE. Deletions cut 2 bases from V and 3 bases from J, with 6 bases between. The CDR3 is CASSVTSYNEQFF. CDR3 coding DNA: TGTGCCAGCAGCGTGACTAGCTACAATGAGCAGTTCTTC.

The chain is built from TRBV7-9 and TRBJ1-1, with 7 bases that match TRBD1. Germline V gene lookup returns CDR1 SEHNR and CDR2 FQNEAQ (reference sequence). Unmatched junction bases numbered 13, after V lost 5 bases and J lost 7 bases. This CDR3 region has 15 residues. The CDR3 loop reads CASSLVGTVHLEAFF. CDR3 sequence (DNA): TGTGCCAGCAGCCTTGTTGGGACAGTACATCTTGAAGCTTTCTTT.

V gene TRBV13 combines with J gene TRBJ1-1; 8 bases align to TRBD1. The germline V gene has CDR1 PRHDT and CDR2 FYEKMQ (reference sequence). The CDR3 contains 13 residues. J gave up 3 bases and V 10 bases, and 7 bases lay outside the gene matches. The CDR3 bases are TGTGCCACCGGACAGGGAGGGGACACTGAAGCTTTCTTT. Its protein is CATGQGGDTEAFF.

This chain uses TRBV27 with TRBJ2-1; maybe TRBD2 (6 bases). Germline assignment: CDR1 MNHEY and CDR2 SMNVEV (reference sequence). V dropped 3 bases and J dropped 4 bases, with 10 bases sitting between them. This CDR3 spans 14 amino acids. In nucleotides, the CDR3 is TGTGCCAGCAGTTTTAGCGGAGTTTACAATGAGCAGTTCTTC. Amino acid sequence: CASSFSGVYNEQFF.

The J gene is TRBJ2-5, the V gene TRBV9, with D maybe TRBD2 (6 bases). CDR1 and CDR2 from the germline V gene are SGDLS and YYNGEE. CDR3 length equals 15 residues. Trimming took 0 bases from V and 5 from J, leaving 14 bases between them. DNA of the CDR3: TGTGCCAGCAGCGTAGCAGCGGGTTCAGGGGAGACCCAGTACTTC. It encodes CASSVAAGSGETQYF.

The V gene is TRBV6-5, the J gene TRBJ1-2; TRBD1 is a possible D gene (5 bases). The CDR3 sequence is 14 residues long. Trimming took 1 base from V and 6 from J, leaving 12 bases between them. Germline loops: CDR1 MNHEY, CDR2 SVGAGI. The CDR3 spells CASSYLTETDGYTF. The DNA for the CDR3 is TGTGCCAGCAGTTACTTGACAGAGACGGATGGCTACACCTTC.

The chain uses TRBV28 and TRBJ2-7, with 7 positions matching TRBD2. With 3 bases clipped from V and 4 bases from J, the junction kept 6 bases outside the gene matches. CDR3 length equals 14 residues. Germline CDR1 MDHEN, CDR2 SYDVKM. CDR3: CASSLGLAVYEQYF. The DNA of the CDR3 is TGTGCCAGCAGTTTGGGGCTAGCGGTATACGAGCAGTACTTC.

Comments on this clone: Germline and junction disagree at one end, which may indicate a read error. DNA of the CDR3: TGCGCCAGCACTCAAGGGTGGGAGGGCAATCAGCCCCAGCATTTT. It codes for CASTQGWEGNQPQHF. The V and J genes are TRBV23-1 and TRBJ1-5; D call uncertain. TRBV23-1 is classed as an ORF, of uncertain function. The CDR3 has 15 residues.